The clone carrying this TCR beta chain has more than one count but fewer than ten. Its specificity is not known. Germline assignment: CDR1 SGHRS and CDR2 YFSETQ. The CDR3 is 15 amino acids. Trimming removed 2 bases from V and 2 bases from J; junction bases left unmatched: 4. Peripheral blood genomic DNA, not sorted cells or RNA, was the template. Multiplex touch-down PCR with TRB-A/B primers amplified rearranged V-D-J TRB sequences. TCRdb used MiXCR to reprocess the multiplex PCR reads, holding one entry per CDR3 protein. In the table there are roughly 3,400 distinct CDR3 sequences, around a quarter of which are singletons. This sample stems from a study of T cell repertoires in aging, cancer and after chemotherapy. At the level of the study: The whole study produced a dataset of around 8.4 million TCR reads. Study results and limitations: Compared with age-matched healthy donors, untreated hematological or solid cancer patients showed higher blood TCR clonality. In healthy donors, age-related TCR diversity loss mainly reflected lost richness.

This clonotype was obtained from a human donor with a solid tumor. The chain couples TRBV5-1 to TRBJ2-3; 8 bases line up with TRBD2. Sequencing was done on a sample of blood. In nucleotides, the CDR3 is TGCGCCAGCAGCTTAAATAGCGGGGACACAGATACGCAGTATTTT. Protein product: CASSLNSGDTDTQYF.